This section outlines one T cell receptor beta chain sequence together with its context. This record belongs to a study of cytomegalovirus exposure and HLA in healthy donors. The study ran its PCR with 60 Vbeta and 13 Jbeta primers. TCRdb's copy holds only in-frame clones and misses some; the assay was immunoSEQ multiplex PCR. The repertoire holds 50,000 or so clones, around 81% seen once, with 2% to 3% in the top ten. The V gene lost 4 bases and the J gene lost 2 bases, with 16 bases spanning the gap. This CDR3 is built from 16 residues. Per the germline V gene, CDR1 is LNHDA and CDR2 is SQIVND (reference sequence).

The sample taken for sequencing was PBMCs. V and J are TRBV19 and TRBJ2-3, with D maybe TRBD1 (5 bases). This TCR came from a boy aged 5-17 years in good health and CMV-seropositive. CDR3 nucleotides: TGTGCCAGTAGTACCTCAGGGTACCCCCCCACAGATACGCAGTATTTT. Protein: CASSTSGYPPTDTQYF. Using reference TRBV19 and TRBJ2-3 for the parts outside the CDR3, the full variable domain is DGGITQSPKYLFRKEGQNVTLSCEQNLNHDAMYWYRQDPGQGLRLIYYSQIVNDFQKGDIAEGYSVSREKKESFPLTVTSAQKNPTAFYLCASSTSGYPPTDTQYFGPGTRLTVL.